This T cell receptor beta chain was documented in a study of blood T cell repertoires in COVID-19. Study context: There were acute and convalescent COVID-19 samples, and they came from the United States, Italy and Spain. The analysed material was cDNA or gDNA that came from T cells, B-cell-depleted T cells, or PBMCs.

Donors in Cohort 3 counted as recovered after two negative PCRs, clearance, or symptom resolution. Study processing details: Using reference gene primer amplification, nucleated cell counts were estimated. Clones were read by immunoSEQ multiplex PCR, and TCRdb kept only the in-frame ones, dropping some. V and J calls and clone size are given by that table; D and trimming were obtained from the DNA. The data show fewer than 450,000 clones, 88% seen once. The CDR3 runs to 17 residues. Germline V gene sequence: CDR1 SNHLY, CDR2 FYNNEI. The V and J ends lost 4 bases and 2 bases respectively, with 21 bases between them.

The chain employs TRBV2 and TRBJ2-7; D is unclear. The material sequenced was PBMCs or T cells enriched from blood (not recorded which). The sequence was obtained from a woman younger than 30 who had recovered from COVID-19. In nucleotides, the CDR3 is TGTGCCAGCAGTGTCAATAGTGGCAGCGAGCTTCCCTACGAGCAGTACTTC. Protein: CASSVNSGSELPYEQYF.